This T cell receptor (beta chain) was retrieved from a study of identical twins. CDR1 MNHEY and CDR2 SVGAGI come from the germline V gene. V was trimmed by 2 bases and J by 9 bases, leaving 11 bases between them. The length of the CDR3 is 13 residues. One entry per CDR3 protein, called by TCRdb with MiXCR from the 5' RACE reads. The sample holds hundreds of thousands of distinct CDR3 sequences, approximately 21% seen once. These sequences were also reported in another study, on T cells expressing NK-cell markers.

The rearrangement links TRBV6-5 to TRBJ2-1, with D uncertain. This TCR was sampled from a young woman in good health. What was sequenced was PBMCs. CDR3 residues: CASSYTLLGEQFF. The CDR3 nucleotides read TGTGCCAGCAGTTACACGCTGCTGGGTGAGCAGTTCTTC.